This record covers a single T cell receptor beta chain. Its antigen is not known. This entry is derived from a study of beta chain features in type 1 diabetes. Study summary: Cell yields, gender and age were comparable in patients and healthy donors.

The length of the CDR3 is 15 residues. CDR1 is MDHEN and CDR2 is SYDVKM in the germline V gene. Unmatched junction bases numbered 4, after V lost 0 bases and J lost 7 bases. Study-wide results and limits: A moderate, significant TCRB CDR3 shortening appeared in type 1 diabetes across four CD4+ subsets.

The whole isolated RNA underwent reverse transcription, so sequencing captured expressed TCRB transcripts. Libraries were prepared by immunoSEQ multiplex PCR; TCRdb keeps only in-frame clonotypes and omits some of them. Of around 26,000 clones in the sample, around 68% were seen once. The chain couples TRBV28 to TRBJ2-7; 12 bases are shared with TRBD1. The sample comprised stem cell memory CD4+ T cells from blood. This sequence originates from a middle-aged woman with type 1 diabetes. The CDR3 loop is CASSLWGQGAREQYF. In nucleotides, the CDR3 is TGTGCCAGCAGTTTATGGGGACAGGGGGCTCGTGAGCAGTACTTC.